Listed below are T cell receptor beta chains from one sample, sequenced in a study of cytomegalovirus exposure and HLA in healthy donors. Libraries were prepared by immunoSEQ multiplex PCR; TCRdb keeps only in-frame clonotypes and omits some of them. The sample includes nearly 110,000 clones, around four fifths seen only once; the top ten take 1.5% to 2%. Source material: PBMCs. The receptors derive from a man aged 50-59 years in good health and CMV-seronegative. Both conserved end residues are part of each CDR3. Fields, in order: clone size, V gene, CDR3 protein. Size is omitted from some rows. Given values are once, few, many or a class for expanded clones.

NA TRBV7-9 CASSTGQGPIEAFF
NA TRBV11-2 CASSREGTQYF
NA TRBV11-1 CASSPVRTGGYTF
once TRBV27 CASSLGAPAFGNTIYF
NA TRBV5-8 CASSPRTANTGELFF
NA TRBV19 CASSLTGELFF
NA TRBV9 CASSVGGSGVTDTQYF
NA TRBV6-5 CASSWRGETQYF
NA TRBV18 CASSPNSGTDNQPQHF
NA TRBV2 CASSEGRDINQPQHF
NA TRBV29-1 CSVGGETEPQHF
NA TRBV7-2 CASSLGGTGYRGQPQHF
NA TRBV7-9 CASSLYMTRGPRANYGYTF
NA TRBV11-2 CASSLETGADTQYF
NA TRBV5-1 CASSLRGGSEAFF
NA TRBV10-3 CAIRTDINQPQHF
NA TRBV5-8 CASSLVAARTYQPQHF
NA TRBV4-1 CASSQQGWSTEAFF
NA TRBV11-2 CASSSIRQNEQFF
NA TRBV28 CASSLNDRVNGYTF
few TRBV6-5 CASSYSGGEGYGYTF
NA TRBV30 CAWSGQGNSPLHF
NA TRBV28 CASSSGTGKNIQYF
NA TRBV7-9 CASTGQSNEKLFF
NA TRBV11-2 CASSFRSSRFKPLDTEAFF
NA TRBV19 CASSTRTGSGNTIYF
NA TRBV19 CASTRDSPAGELFF
NA TRBV7-2 CASSLEAGGPPLHF
NA TRBV6-1 CASSVDGQIYEQYF